The TCR beta chain under discussion was sequenced for a study of T cells in Graves' hyperthyroidism and ophthalmopathy. Study observations and caveats: Blood also showed most of the thyroid clonotypes that were expanded above 0.001.

A note on this clonotype: The antigen is not known.

CDR3 size: 14 residues. From germline, CDR1 is MNHEY and CDR2 SVGAGI. Trimming stripped 2 bases from V and 5 bases from J, with 12 bases between. Amplification of TCR beta CDR3 regions used RNA as the template. During a first-round RT-PCR of the TCR CDR3, the HTBI primer set was used. Via MiXCR, TCRdb re-called the multiplex PCR reads, giving one row per CDR3 protein. The sample carries some 250,000 distinct CDR3 sequences, about 14% recorded once. The sequence was collected from a woman between 40 and 50 years old with Graves' hyperthyroidism that later progressed to Graves' ophthalmopathy. The chain joins TRBV6-5 to TRBJ1-2, with unresolved D. Sequenced sample: blood. CDR3 in DNA: TGTGCCAGCAGTTACGGGCAGTCCGGGTATGGCTACACCTTC. This sequence encodes CASSYGQSGYGYTF.